This is a list of T cell receptor beta chains from one sample in a study of blood T cell repertoires in COVID-19. The data were produced by immunoSEQ multiplex PCR, yet TCRdb's version contains in-frame clones alone and is incomplete. The sample has 250,000 to 350,000 clones; approximately 90% are singletons. The sequencing input was PBMCs or T cells enriched from blood (not recorded which). Receptors originate from a woman in her 50s who had recovered from COVID-19. Each CDR3 is given with its conserved first and last residue. Fields, in order: V gene, CDR3 protein.

TRBV7-2 | CASSLVLAAASSTDTQYF
TRBV7-8 | CASSFDRGNTEAFF
TRBV6-5 | CASRKGQGDNQPQHF
TRBV2 | CASRSGDRGGTTGELFF
TRBV7-8 | CACTRSGRGATDTQYF
TRBV6-5 | CASSYGQGRTYEQYF
TRBV28 | CASSVTGTGWFF
TRBV28 | CASSPVGGNTEAFF
TRBV7-2 | CASSLGTGSTDTQYF
TRBV3-1/TRBV3-2 | CASSRKGQVSYEQYF
TRBV30 | CAWKGQQETQYF
TRBV2 | CASSVEGAGNTIYF
TRBV28 | CASSLAARVGNQPQHF
TRBV6-5 | CASRVNRGKGEQYF
TRBV6-4 | CASSDTGDPAETQYF
TRBV7-2 | CASSQRQSTDTQYF
TRBV25-1 | CASSGGQGSSDTQYF
TRBV7-2 | CASSLDPLAGGKKETQYF
TRBV7-2 | CASSTNFPYEQYF
TRBV7-2 | CASSLEPLRGGYTF
TRBV11-1 | CASSLAGGVNEQFF
TRBV11-2 | CASSSLGQGKGYTF
TRBV27 | CASSEDRGTSPLHF
TRBV3-1/TRBV3-2 | CASSQDLKRVSYEQYF
TRBV30 | CACGQGAYEQYF
TRBV7-9 | CASSLRRDKSQETQYF
TRBV7-9 | CASSPRQGGTEAFF
TRBV3-1/TRBV3-2 | CASSQTGGNQPQHF
TRBV28 | CASSFMGGPGYTF
TRBV11-3 | CASSKYTDTQYF
TRBV30 | CAWRDNSGTSSPYEQYF
TRBV27 | CASSPQGSGNTIYF
TRBV5-1 | CASNLAGVASGYEQYF
TRBV28 | CASLGGPRDEAFF
TRBV10-1 | CATRSSGTSTDTQYF
TRBV29-1 | CSVATGENTEAFF
TRBV30 | CAWSPGTGDVEQYF
TRBV15 | CATSLGEGGQETQYF
TRBV28 | CASSFSASGLYEQYF
TRBV11-3 | CASSLRGQETQYF
TRBV7-6 | CASSLTAVARDNEQFF
TRBV7-2 | CASSLERIQETQYF
TRBV5-4 | CASSLTSEVANEQFF
TRBV4-3 | CASSSAGIPNTGELFF
TRBV28 | CASSLRDRQETRYF
TRBV7-2 | CASSSERNQPQHF
TRBV2 | CASSEAVVGSYEQYF
TRBV7-9 | CASSITGGNQPQHF
TRBV7-3 | CASSPGQGDGYTF
TRBV15 | CATSRSKTGAQPQHF
TRBV21-1 | CASSKALSTSGSTRNEQFF
TRBV7-8 | CASSSQQNTEAFF
TRBV20-1 | CSASLPGQGILQNEKLFF
TRBV7-2 | CASRGGLAGANEQFF
TRBV19 | CASSLSGEQFF